A single sample is the source of the 14 T cell receptor delta chains below, sequenced in a study of γδ T cells in repeated Plasmodium falciparum infection. Gammadelta T cells were flow-sorted from PBMC into Vgamma9/Vdelta2+ and Vdelta2-negative populations for bulk analysis. TCRdb re-called the multiplex PCR reads with CATT. The table lists roughly 93,000 delta-chain clones, over 1.3% of them singletons. Sequences were obtained from gamma-delta T cells from blood. The receptors originated from a pool of human donors (malaria-infected and uninfected, not separated).

This clone has more than one count but fewer than ten. TCRdb pairs this DNA with a much larger clone's protein that differs at residue 10, likely a read error; the protein shown was translated from the DNA. The chain links TRDV2 to TRDJ1, with 9 bases lining up with TRDD3. In germline, CDR1 is GEAIGNYY, CDR2 EKD. CDR3 length equals 18 residues. The ends lost 5 bases at V and 0 bases at J; junction bases unmatched: 15. CDR3 DNA sequence: TGTGCCTGTGTCGCCTTACTGGGGGACAGAGTTAACACCGATAAACTCATCTTT. Its translation: CACVALLGDRVNTDKLIF.

This clone was counted only a few times. With only one base between it and a far larger clone, this is likely a read error. This sample also contains other DNA sequences that code for the same CDR3. The genes are TRDV1 and TRDJ1; D might be TRDD3 (6 bases). Germline V gives CDR1 TSWWSYY, CDR2 QGS. This CDR3 region has 16 residues. The DNA for the CDR3 is TGTGCTCTTGGAGAACTGAGCTGGGGATACACCGATAAACTCATCTTT. Encoded protein: CALGELSWGYTDKLIF.

This clone was seen only a few times. This DNA translates differently at residue 18 from the TCRdb protein, which is that of a much larger clone; a read error is likely, and the protein shown is the DNA's own translation. A V gene of TRDV1 was called, but no J gene was assigned; the table's D call of TRDD3 was not tested on the DNA. Looked up from germline, CDR1 is TSWWSYY and CDR2 is QGS. This CDR3 has 19 residues. CDR3 region: CALGERITRGIPPTDKLTF. The CDR3, as DNA: TGTGCTCTTGGGGAAAGGATCACTAGGGGGATACCGCCCACCGATAAACTCACCTTT.

This clone was counted a few times. A read error likely explains why the TCRdb protein, taken from a much larger clone, differs from this DNA's translation at residue 11; the protein shown is translated from the DNA. This CDR3 reads CACAVLGDTSADKLIF. The CDR3 DNA reads TGTGCCTGTGCCGTACTGGGGGATACGAGCGCCGATAAACTCATCTTT. The V call is TRDV2, the J call TRDJ1, with 13 nucleotides matching TRDD3. As TCRdb names no J gene, one was assigned here on the basis of a DNA match to germline. Germline V gene data show CDR1 as GEAIGNYY and CDR2 as EKD. Trimming cost V 5 bases and J 3 bases; bases outside gene matches: 8. This CDR3 comprises 16 residues.

This clone was recorded a few times. The TCRdb record carries a much larger clone's protein, which differs from this DNA's translation at residue 17; a read error is the likely cause, and the protein listed here is the DNA translation. V gene assignment gives TRDV1, but the J gene was left uncalled; the D call TRDD3 from the table was never checked on the DNA. Germline CDR1 reads TSWWSYY; CDR2 reads QGS. The CDR3 contains 19 residues. The CDR3 here is CALGDHYWGIRVFTDKPIF. The CDR3 DNA sequence: TGTGCTCTTGGGGATCATTACTGGGGGATACGCGTTTTCACCGATAAACCCATCTTT.

This clone has more than one count but fewer than ten. TCRdb assigns this DNA the protein of a much larger clone, which departs from its translation at residue 11; this likely reflects a read error, and the protein shown comes from translating the DNA. The chain uses TRDV2 and TRDJ1; 9 bases are a match to TRDD3. The J gene, not given by TCRdb, was assigned here from a germline match of the nucleotide sequence. There are 18 residues in the CDR3. With V trimmed by 0 bases and J by 1 base, 11 bases remained unmatched. Germline V gene sequence: CDR1 GEAIGNYY, CDR2 EKD. Written as DNA, the CDR3 is TGTGCCTGTGACACCGGAGGAACTGGGGGACACTTCACCGATAAACTCATCTTT. Translating it yields CACDTGGTGGHFTDKLIF.

This clone was observed a handful of times. For this DNA, TCRdb reports the protein of a much larger clone, which diverges at residue 14, most likely from a read error; the protein presented here is translated directly from the DNA. V is TRDV1 and J is TRDJ1; maybe TRDD3 (9 bases). With 2 bases removed from V and 3 bases from J, the gap between germline ends came to 28 bases. Germline-derived CDR1 and CDR2 are TSWWSYY and QGS. CDR3 length equals 20 residues. Written as DNA, the CDR3 is TGTGCTCTTGGGGAAAGAACTTCCTACAGGGGATACGACGGTTCCGATAAACTCATCTTT. Translated: CALGERTSYRGYDGSDKLIF.

This clone occurred a few times. Given a far larger clone just one base away, this is likely a sequencing read error. The sample holds other DNA sequences that translate to the same CDR3. This chain links TRDV1 with TRDJ1; D possibly uses TRDD2 or TRDD3 (7 bases each). The J gene, left out of TCRdb, was set here by checking the DNA against germline. The CDR3 sequence is 22 residues long. Looked up from germline, CDR1 is TSWWSYY and CDR2 is QGS. The V and J ends lost 1 base and 6 bases respectively, with 36 bases between them. CDR3 amino acids: CALGEPLSLPLLYWGISYKLIF. The CDR3 DNA reads as TGTGCTCTTGGGGAACCCCTATCCCTTCCTCTCCTTTACTGGGGAATCTCGTATAAACTCATCTTT.

This clone has only a few counts. TCRdb shows a much larger clone's protein in place of this DNA's translation, and the two differ at residue 2, likely through a read error; the protein shown is translated from the DNA. The V and J genes are TRDV1 and TRDJ2; TRDD3 might be the D (5 bases). Germline V gene lookup returns CDR1 TSWWSYY and CDR2 QGS. The CDR3 runs 14 residues. In nucleotides, the CDR3 is TGTTCTCTTGGGGAAAATGCCCTGGAGGCACAACTCTTCTTT. Its translation is CSLGENALEAQLFF.

Notes on this clone: The protein TCRdb gives is from a much larger clone and does not agree with this DNA's translation at residue 13, likely a read error; the protein shown here comes from the DNA. This chain links TRDV1 with TRDJ1; D is perhaps TRDD2 (5 bases). TCRdb offers no J gene call, so here the DNA was matched to germline to obtain one. The CDR3 has 21 amino acids. The ends were cut back, 2 bases at V and 0 bases at J, with 28 bases in the middle. CDR1 is TSWWSYY and CDR2 is QGS in the germline V gene. The CDR3 loop is CALGESLSYPFLVVYTDKLIF. CDR3 coding DNA: TGTGCTCTTGGGGAATCGCTCTCCTATCCTTTCCTGGTGGTTTACACCGATAAACTCATCTTT.

On this clone itself: A far bigger clonotype differs at one base, so this is likely a read error. The same CDR3 can be traced to other DNA sequences in this sample. This chain links TRDV2 with TRDJ3; D might be TRDD3 (5 bases). Since TCRdb gives no J gene, matching the DNA to germline was used here to assign it. CDR3 size: 19 residues. Germline-derived CDR1 and CDR2 are GEAIGNYY and EKD. CDR3 protein: CACDTRGQLSSWDTRQMFF. In DNA form, the CDR3 reads TGTGCCTGTGACACGCGGGGTCAACTCAGCTCCTGGGACACCCGGCAGATGTTTTTC.

Comments on this clone: A far larger clone is only one base removed, so a read error is likely. Different DNA sequences within this sample yield the same CDR3. The genes are TRDV1 and TRDJ1, with 7 bases matching TRDD3. No J segment appears in TCRdb, so it was assigned here by matching the sequence to germline. CDR1 is TSWWSYY, CDR2 QGS, per germline. This CDR3 region has 19 residues. The CDR3 spells CALGELFLGSWGNTDKLIF. In DNA form, the CDR3 reads TGTGCCCTTGGGGAACTTTTTCTGGGAAGTTGGGGGAACACCGATAAACTCATCTTT.

This clone has ten or more counts. Within the sample, other DNA sequences also encode this same CDR3. The genes are TRDV2 and TRDJ1; 8 nucleotides align to TRDD3. J was trimmed by 0 bases and V by 3 bases; bases with no gene match: 5. Germline CDR1 reads GEAIGNYY; CDR2 reads EKD. The CDR3 is 15 amino acids. The CDR3 DNA reads as TGTGCCTGTGACGACCTGGGGGAATACACCGATAAACTCATCTTT. The encoded protein is CACDDLGEYTDKLIF.

A remark on this clone: The protein TCRdb lists belongs to a much larger clone and differs from this DNA's translation at residue 9, which points to a read error; the protein shown is made from the DNA. The rearrangement links TRDV1 to TRDJ1; D gene ambiguous. In the absence of a J gene in TCRdb, the DNA was matched to germline to assign it here. V lost 4 bases to trimming and J lost 2 bases, with 14 bases between them. The CDR3 contains 15 residues. Germline CDR1 and CDR2: TSWWSYY and QGS. DNA of the CDR3: TGTGCTCTTGGGGTTTATATAGAGGGTACCGATAAACTCATCTTT. As protein: CALGVYIEGTDKLIF.